This T cell receptor (beta chain) was captured in a study of early T cells in non-severe SARS-CoV-2 infection. Overall study context: Chains from this unsorted whole-blood bulk RNA could not be paired.

Researchers attached unique molecular identifiers to individual cDNA molecules. TCRdb called the 5' RACE reads again in MiXCR, with one record for every CDR3 protein. The sample consists of around 30,000 distinct CDR3 sequences, less than 7% of them appearing once. Trimming removed 0 bases from V and 0 bases from J, with 9 bases in between. Per the germline V gene, CDR1 is SGHRS and CDR2 is YFSETQ. The CDR3 contains 15 residues. This clonotype was counted many times. Its target is not known. Study observations and caveats: VDJdb matching, biased toward anti-spike CD8 responses, missed private and CD4 specificities.

Sequenced material: whole blood. The chain joins TRBV5-1 to TRBJ1-1; D remains ambiguous. The sequence derives from an adult who was a healthcare worker with PCR-confirmed SARS-CoV-2 infection or an uninfected control (not recorded which). This chain's CDR3 is CASSLERGLNTEAFF. The CDR3 nucleotides are TGCGCCAGCAGCTTGGAGCGAGGGCTGAACACTGAAGCTTTCTTT.